This T cell receptor (beta chain) emerged from a study of blood T cell repertoires in COVID-19. On the study more broadly: The United States, Italy and Spain provided the acute and convalescent COVID-19 samples. Nucleic acid was either cDNA or gDNA, and it came from T cells, B-cell-depleted T cells, or PBMCs.

With 1 base removed from V and 1 base from J, the gap between germline ends came to 14 bases. From germline, CDR1 is SGHRS and CDR2 YFSETQ. The CDR3 has 16 residues. Authors' methods: Reference gene primer amplification in the assay estimated nucleated cell counts. The table came from immunoSEQ multiplex PCR; TCRdb's copy has only in-frame clones and leaves some out. V, J and clone size are those of that table, while D and trimming were read from the DNA. The sample carries about 58,000 clones, 78% recorded once. The chain carries TRBV5-1 and TRBJ2-5; D is possibly TRBD1 (6 bases). What was sequenced was peripheral blood. This TCR came from a human donor in a cohort sampled during active COVID-19. The CDR3 region has the DNA TGCGCCAGCAGCTTGTTTGGAGCAGGGGTCCAAGAGACCCAGTACTTC. It encodes CASSLFGAGVQETQYF.